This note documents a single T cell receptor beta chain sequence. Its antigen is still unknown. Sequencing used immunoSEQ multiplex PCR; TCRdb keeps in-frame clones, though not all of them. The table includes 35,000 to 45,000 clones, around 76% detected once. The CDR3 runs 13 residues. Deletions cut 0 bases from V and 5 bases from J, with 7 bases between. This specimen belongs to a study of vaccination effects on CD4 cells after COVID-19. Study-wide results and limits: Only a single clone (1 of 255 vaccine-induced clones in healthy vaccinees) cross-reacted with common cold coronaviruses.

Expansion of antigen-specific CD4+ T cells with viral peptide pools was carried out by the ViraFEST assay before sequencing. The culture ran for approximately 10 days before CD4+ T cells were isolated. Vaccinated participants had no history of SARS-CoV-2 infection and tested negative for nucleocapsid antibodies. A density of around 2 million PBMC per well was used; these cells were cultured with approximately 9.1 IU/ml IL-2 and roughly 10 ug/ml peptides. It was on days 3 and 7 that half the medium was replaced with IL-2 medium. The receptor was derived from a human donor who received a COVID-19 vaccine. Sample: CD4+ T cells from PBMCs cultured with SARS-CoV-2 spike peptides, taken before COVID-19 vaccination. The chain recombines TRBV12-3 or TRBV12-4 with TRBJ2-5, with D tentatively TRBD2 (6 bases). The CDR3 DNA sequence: TGTGCCAGCAGTTTAGCGGGGGGTGAGACCCAGTACTTC. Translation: CASSLAGGETQYF.